Listed below are T cell receptor beta chains from one sample, sequenced in a study of cytomegalovirus exposure and HLA in healthy donors. The protocol was immunoSEQ multiplex PCR, while the TCRdb copy is restricted to in-frame clones and leaves out a portion. The sample holds 150,000 to 200,000 clones; about four fifths are singletons and the top ten take approximately 2.3%. Sequenced sample: PBMCs. The receptor set was obtained from a male donor in good health and CMV-seronegative. CDR3s include the opening cysteine and the closing phenylalanine or tryptophan. A D gene is named only where the DNA matches it firmly. Some rows have no size entry. The others give once, few or many, or a class for an expanded clone.

TRBJ2-1 | NA | NA | TRBV25-1 | TGTGCCAGCAGTGCCCCGACTAGTTCTAGTACGTTCTTC | CASSAPTSSSTFF
TRBJ2-5 | TRBD1 | NA | TRBV30 | TGTGCCTGGAATAGGGGGCTCCAAGAGACCCAGTACTTC | CAWNRGLQETQYF
TRBJ2-3 | NA | NA | TRBV6-4 | TGTGCCAGCAGTGACTTAACAGATACGCAGTATTTT | CASSDLTDTQYF
TRBJ2-2 | TRBD2 | NA | TRBV4-2 | TGTGCCAGCAGCCCCTATAGCGGGAAGAACACCGGGGAGCTGTTTTTT | CASSPYSGKNTGELFF
TRBJ1-1 | TRBD1 | NA | TRBV9 | TGTGCCAGCAGCAATGGACAGGGGGGAAACACTGAAGCTTTCTTT | CASSNGQGGNTEAFF
TRBJ2-1 | TRBD2 | NA | TRBV6-5 | TGTGCCACCTTAGCGGGGCTCTCCTACAATGAGCAGTTCTTC | CATLAGLSYNEQFF
TRBJ1-3 | NA | few | TRBV2 | TGTGCCAGCCAGGAAGTACGAAACACCATATATTTT | CASQEVRNTIYF
TRBJ1-5 | NA | NA | TRBV19 | TGTGCCAGTAGTATTGCTGGGCAGGGCAATCAGCCCCAGCATTTT | CASSIAGQGNQPQHF
TRBJ1-2 | NA | NA | TRBV2 | TGTGCCAGCAGTTCGTACTCTCTTCGGGGGGGTGGTGGCTACACCTTC | CASSSYSLRGGGGYTF
TRBJ2-3 | TRBD2 | NA | TRBV11-3 | TGTGCCAGCAGCCCCGGCCGGGAGGAGAGAGATACGCAGTATTTT | CASSPGREERDTQYF
TRBJ2-7 | TRBD2 | NA | TRBV7-9 | TGTGCCAGCAGCTTAGTTTTAGCGGGGGTGGAGCAGTACTTC | CASSLVLAGVEQYF
TRBJ1-3 | NA | once | TRBV10-3 | TGTGCCATCAGTGAGTCTCGGGGGGCTGGAAACACCATATATTTT | CAISESRGAGNTIYF
TRBJ2-7 | NA | NA | TRBV28 | TGTGCCAGCAGTGGCTTGATGACACACCACGAGCAGTACTTC | CASSGLMTHHEQYF
TRBJ2-3 | NA | NA | TRBV7-9 | TGTGCCAGCAGCTTAAGTATAGGGGAGGATTTCACAGATACGCAGTATTTT | CASSLSIGEDFTDTQYF
TRBJ2-1 | TRBD2 | NA | TRBV7-3 | TGTGCCAGCAGCTTACTAGCGGGAGTTAATGAGCAGTTCTTC | CASSLLAGVNEQFF
TRBJ1-2 | TRBD1 | NA | TRBV7-9 | TGTGCCAGCAGCTTGACAGGGGGGGACTATGGCTACCCCTTC | CASSLTGGDYGYPF
TRBJ1-2 | TRBD1 | NA | TRBV5-4 | TGTGCCAGCAGCATACAGGGGGCGCTTGGCTACACCTTC | CASSIQGALGYTF
TRBJ2-7 | TRBD2 | NA | TRBV7-2 | TGTGCCAGCAGCTTAGCTGTTAGCGGGGGCTACGAGCAGTACTTC | CASSLAVSGGYEQYF
TRBJ2-7 | TRBD2 | NA | TRBV11-3 | TGTGCCAGCAGCTACCCTCTGCGGGGGAGCTCCTACGAGCAGTACTTC | CASSYPLRGSSYEQYF
TRBJ2-5 | TRBD2 | NA | TRBV7-8 | TGTGCCAGCAGCTCTGGCGGGAGTGCGGGTGAGACCCAGTACTTC | CASSSGGSAGETQYF
TRBJ2-7 | TRBD1 | few | TRBV6-1 | TGTGCCAGCACCGCGGGACAGGGCACCTACGAGCAGTACTTC | CASTAGQGTYEQYF
TRBJ1-4 | TRBD1 | few | TRBV7-9 | TGTGCCAGCAGGCGGACAGGGGGCAGAACTAATGAAAAACTGTTTTTT | CASRRTGGRTNEKLFF
TRBJ2-6 | TRBD2 | NA | TRBV10-3 | TGTGCCATCGCGGCTAGCGGGAGTACTGGGGCCAACGTCCTGACTTTC | CAIAASGSTGANVLTF
TRBJ1-1 | TRBD1 | NA | TRBV5-1 | TGCGCCAGCAGAGGACAGGAGAACACTGAAGCTTTCTTT | CASRGQENTEAFF
TRBJ2-5 | TRBD1 | NA | TRBV7-8 | TGTGCCAGCAGCGGGGACACCGGGACAGGGGGGATGCAAGAGACCCAGTACTTC | CASSGDTGTGGMQETQYF
TRBJ2-1 | NA | NA | TRBV28 | TGTGCCAGCAGCCAAACGCTCCTAGGACTAACTAGCTCCTACAATGAGCAGTTCTTC | CASSQTLLGLTSSYNEQFF
TRBJ1-2 | NA | NA | TRBV6-5 | TGTGCCAGCAGCAGCCGACAGCTTCTCTATGGCTACACCTTC | CASSSRQLLYGYTF
TRBJ2-1 | NA | NA | TRBV7-8 | TGTGCCAGCAGCCTCGCGGTAGCAGACCACAATGAGCAGTTCTTC | CASSLAVADHNEQFF
TRBJ1-5 | TRBD1 | NA | TRBV19 | TGTGCCAGTAGTTCGAGGGACAGGAATCAGCCCCAGCATTTT | CASSSRDRNQPQHF
TRBJ1-1 | TRBD1 | few | TRBV7-9 | TGTGCCAGCAGCTTAGACAGGGGTGAGACTGAAGCTTTCTTT | CASSLDRGETEAFF
TRBJ1-2 | NA | few | TRBV7-3 | TGTGCCAGCAGCTTAATTGGAGGGAGCGGGGGCTACACCTTC | CASSLIGGSGGYTF
TRBJ2-2 | NA | NA | TRBV19 | TGTGCCAGTAGTATAGTACAGAAAACCGGGGAGCTGTTTTTT | CASSIVQKTGELFF
TRBJ1-4 | NA | few | TRBV7-9 | TGTGCCAGCAGCTTAATGGGGGCACTGTTTTTT | CASSLMGALFF
TRBJ2-7 | NA | NA | TRBV25-1 | TGTGCCAGCAACGGGAACACGTACGAGCAGTACTTC | CASNGNTYEQYF
TRBJ2-5 | TRBD2 | NA | TRBV29-1 | TGCAGCGCAAGTGGTCTAGCGGGGGAGACCCAGTACTTC | CSASGLAGETQYF
TRBJ1-2 | NA | NA | TRBV7-2 | TGTGCCAGCAGCCGTGTAACAGCGGGATCTAGCTATGGCTACACCTTC | CASSRVTAGSSYGYTF
TRBJ2-2 | NA | NA | TRBV13 | TGTGCCAGCACCTCTTCTCCTAGCGTCTTCACCGGGGAGCTGTTTTTT | CASTSSPSVFTGELFF
TRBJ1-4 | NA | NA | TRBV18 | TGTGCCAGCTCTGCTTCTCAGGGCTCTGGTGAAAAACTGTTTTTT | CASSASQGSGEKLFF
TRBJ2-5 | NA | NA | TRBV7-2 | TGTGCCAGCAGCTTCGGGGAGACCCAGTACTTC | CASSFGETQYF
TRBJ2-2 | TRBD2 | NA | TRBV10-3 | TGTGCCATCAGTGGTACGGCGGGAGGAGGCACCGGGGAGCTGTTTTTT | CAISGTAGGGTGELFF
TRBJ2-5 | TRBD2 | NA | TRBV7-6 | TGTGCCAGCAGCTTAGGTGGACTAGCGGCCTCTTGGGAGACCCAGTACTTC | CASSLGGLAASWETQYF
TRBJ1-3 | TRBD1 | NA | TRBV9 | TGTGCCAGCAGCGTAGCGGCAGGGGGCATCGTAGAAAACACCATATATTTT | CASSVAAGGIVENTIYF
TRBJ1-5 | NA | NA | TRBV19 | TGTGCCAGTAGTGGAACCGAAGACAGAATGGTTTATAGCAATCAGCCCCAGCATTTT | CASSGTEDRMVYSNQPQHF
TRBJ2-3 | NA | NA | TRBV7-2 | TGTGCCAGCAGCTTAGGGAGGGCCGATACGCAGTATTTT | CASSLGRADTQYF
TRBJ2-3 | TRBD2 | NA | TRBV6-1 | TGTGCCAGCAGATTAAGCGGGGGGGCCCCAGATACGCAGTATTTT | CASRLSGGAPDTQYF
TRBJ2-7 | TRBD1 | NA | TRBV19 | TGTGCCAGTAGTAGACATAATCCGGGACAGGGATTGAGCGAGCAGTACTTC | CASSRHNPGQGLSEQYF
TRBJ2-7 | NA | once | TRBV5-4 | TGTGCCAGCAGCTTCCAATCCTACGAGCAGTACTTC | CASSFQSYEQYF
TRBJ1-2 | TRBD1 | NA | TRBV4-3 | TGCGCCAGCAGCCAAGGGACAGGGCGGGTGGACGGCTACACCTTC | CASSQGTGRVDGYTF
TRBJ2-7 | NA | NA | TRBV4-2 | TGTGCCAGCAGCCACCGACGGAGTTCTTCCTACGAGCAGTACTTC | CASSHRRSSSYEQYF
TRBJ2-7 | NA | once | TRBV7-2 | TGTGCCAGCAGCTCCGTGGGGCGGGGAAGCTCCTACGAGCAGTACTTC | CASSSVGRGSSYEQYF
TRBJ2-7 | TRBD1 | NA | TRBV11-2 | TGTGCCAGCAGCTTAACTCAGGGGGCGGGAGAGCAGTACTTC | CASSLTQGAGEQYF
TRBJ2-5 | TRBD2 | NA | TRBV5-4 | TGTGCCAGCAGCTTGGCCCTGGGGACTAGCGGGGTAGGGACCCAGTACTTC | CASSLALGTSGVGTQYF
TRBJ1-1 | NA | NA | TRBV6-5 | TGTGCCAGCAGTCCACCCGGGACAAACACTGAAGCTTTCTTT | CASSPPGTNTEAFF
TRBJ2-1 | TRBD2 | NA | TRBV15 | TGTGCCACCAGCAGAGCTAGCGGGAGGCTGGGGAATGAGCAGTTCTTC | CATSRASGRLGNEQFF
TRBJ2-5 | TRBD2 | once | TRBV5-4 | TGTGCCAGCAGACCCGCGGGGGGGCCTATCGAGACCCAGTACTTC | CASRPAGGPIETQYF
TRBJ2-5 | TRBD2 | NA | TRBV7-2 | TGTGCCAGCAGCTTAGCGCAGACTAGCGTCCAAGAGACCCAGTACTTC | CASSLAQTSVQETQYF